This TCR beta chain was found in a study of cytomegalovirus exposure and HLA in healthy donors. The CDR3 sequence is 14 residues long. V gave up 0 bases and J gave up 1 base, with 7 bases separating them. CDR1 is SGHNT, CDR2 YYREEE, per germline (reference sequence). Primers for the PCR totalled 60 Vbeta and 13 Jbeta. Libraries were prepared by immunoSEQ multiplex PCR; TCRdb keeps only in-frame clonotypes and omits some of them. The data show under 150,000 clones, about 75% seen once. The chain has TRBV5-4 and TRBJ2-5; maybe TRBD1 (5 bases). The specimen sequenced was PBMCs. The TCR sequence derives from a woman aged 25 to 39 in good health and CMV-seronegative. CDR3 amino acids: CASSLGQTQETQYF. CDR3 coding DNA: TGTGCCAGCAGCTTGGGACAGACCCAAGAGACCCAGTACTTC.